This passage covers 16 T cell receptor beta chains from one sample sequenced in a study of sequential checkpoint blockade in melanoma. Data came from immunoSEQ multiplex PCR; TCRdb stores just in-frame clones and leaves some out. The sample includes under 25,000 clones, over 70% of them seen just once. Treatment meaning: randomized to nivolumab then ipilimumab (arm A) or the reverse (arm B). The sample here was CD8+ T cells sorted from blood (inferred from file names), taken from a patient given nivolumab and ipilimumab in sequence. These receptors all stem from a human donor with melanoma.

The chain employs TRBV27 and TRBJ1-2, with 7 bases lining up with TRBD1. Trimming removed 7 bases from V and 8 bases from J; junction bases left unmatched: 13. CDR3 length equals 14 residues. From germline, CDR1 is MNHEY and CDR2 SMNVEV (reference sequence). The CDR3 spells CASKTTGESGGYTF. In DNA, the CDR3 is TGTGCCAGCAAGACTACAGGGGAGTCGGGGGGCTACACCTTC.

This clone has a single count. The gene calls are TRBV27 and TRBJ1-1, with D hard to call. The CDR3 totals 12 residues. Germline loops: CDR1 MNHEY, CDR2 SMNVEV (reference sequence). Trimming shortened V by 3 bases and J by 8 bases, and 10 bases separated the two germline ends. Here the CDR3 reads CASSLMGREAFF. The CDR3 DNA reads as TGTGCCAGCAGTTTGATGGGCAGGGAAGCTTTCTTT.

The chain uses TRBV7-9 and TRBJ2-7; a weak D match, TRBD1 (6 bases). This CDR3 has 15 residues. Germline loops: CDR1 SEHNR, CDR2 FQNEAQ (reference sequence). Trimming took off 5 bases at V and 2 bases at J, with 16 bases between the two ends. In nucleotides, the CDR3 is TGTGCCAGCAGCCCCCTTTGGGACACAACCTACGAGCAGTACTTC. Translating it yields CASSPLWDTTYEQYF.

This sequence joins TRBV27 and TRBJ2-7, with D possibly matching TRBD1 (6 bases). Germline V gene data show CDR1 as MNHEY and CDR2 as SMNVEV (reference sequence). The CDR3 consists of 14 residues. Trimming removed 2 bases at V and 4 bases at J, with 12 bases between. The CDR3 DNA is TGTGCCAGCAGTTTAAAAGACAGGACGTACGAGCAGTACTTC. Protein product: CASSLKDRTYEQYF.

The chain has TRBV28 and TRBJ2-7; TRBD1 aligns across 9 bases. CDR1 is MDHEN, CDR2 SYDVKM, per germline. V lost 7 bases to trimming and J lost 0 bases; unmatched junction nucleotides: 10. The CDR3 runs to 16 residues. CDR3 residues: CASTPTGTGSSYEQYF. DNA of the CDR3: TGTGCCAGCACCCCGACCGGGACAGGGAGCTCCTACGAGCAGTACTTC.

The chain recombines TRBV5-4 with TRBJ2-7, with TRBD1 matching 8 bases. CDR1 and CDR2 (germline): SGHNT, YYREEE (reference sequence). The CDR3 loop spans 14 amino acids. V dropped 2 bases and J dropped 4; count of bases not matched to a gene: 5. CDR3 region: CASSLGQGLYEQYF. For the CDR3, the DNA is TGTGCCAGCAGCTTAGGACAGGGTCTATACGAGCAGTACTTC.

The rearrangement links TRBV2 to TRBJ1-2, with TRBD1 identical over 7 bases. The CDR3 sequence is 12 residues long. Unmatched junction bases numbered 2, after V lost 6 bases and J lost 4 bases. Germline V CDR1 and CDR2: SNHLY, FYNNEI. The CDR3 sequence is CASRGGVYGYTF. CDR3 nucleotide sequence: TGTGCCAGCAGAGGGGGCGTCTATGGCTACACCTTC.

The chain has TRBV19 and TRBJ1-1, with 8 bases identical to TRBD1. The V gene end was trimmed by 3 bases and the J gene end by 1 base; junction bases not matched to a gene: 1. Germline V gene sequence: CDR1 LNHDA, CDR2 SQIVND (reference sequence). This CDR3 is built from 14 residues. The CDR3 here is CASSMGTGNTEAFF. The CDR3, as DNA: TGTGCCAGTAGTATGGGGACAGGGAACACTGAAGCTTTCTTT.

The chain joins TRBV25-1 to TRBJ1-1; a possible D gene is TRBD1 (5 bases). Germline loops: CDR1 MGHDK, CDR2 SYGVNS. Trimming stripped 5 bases from V and 7 bases from J, with 8 bases between. The CDR3 is 11 residues long. The CDR3: CASSQGIEAFF. CDR3 sequence (DNA): TGTGCCAGCAGTCAGGGCATTGAAGCTTTCTTT. Drawing the rest from reference TRBV25-1 and TRBJ1-1, the complete variable domain is EADIYQTPRYLVIGTGKKITLECSQTMGHDKMYWYQQDPGMELHLIHYSYGVNSTEKGDLSSESTVSRIRTEHFPLTLESARPSHTSQYLCASSQGIEAFFGQGTRLTVV.

In this sample, this clone turned up a few times. The chain employs TRBV7-8 and TRBJ1-2, with a tentative D call TRBD1 (6 bases). Germline-derived CDR1 and CDR2 are SGHVS and FQNEAQ. This CDR3 is built from 14 residues. The V end lost 5 bases, the J end lost 0 bases, and 10 bases lay between the germline ends. CDR3 residues: CASSPGAANYGYTF. The CDR3 DNA sequence: TGTGCCAGCAGCCCAGGGGCGGCTAACTATGGCTACACCTTC.

This clone appeared a single time. The J gene is TRBJ2-7, the V gene TRBV2; 7 bases agree with TRBD1. This CDR3 has 17 amino acids. V lost 6 bases and J lost 0; bases outside the gene matches: 14. CDR1 is SNHLY and CDR2 is FYNNEI in the germline V gene. The DNA of the CDR3 is TGTGCCAGCAGCTTCGACAGGGATACTTACAGCTCCTACGAGCAGTACTTC. It translates to CASSFDRDTYSSYEQYF.

This chain uses TRBV29-1 with TRBJ2-7; D is possibly TRBD2 (5 bases). The V end lost 1 base, the J end lost 3 bases, and 10 bases lay between the germline ends. The CDR3 totals 13 residues. Germline-derived CDR1 and CDR2 are SQVTM and ANQGSEA. CDR3 region: CSVEGGEGYEQYF. In nucleotides, the CDR3 is TGCAGCGTTGAAGGGGGTGAGGGCTACGAGCAGTACTTC.

The chain has TRBV5-6 and TRBJ2-7; the D gene is possibly TRBD1 (5 bases). This CDR3 spans 14 amino acids. Trimming cost V 2 bases and J 0 bases, with 9 bases left between them. Germline V CDR1 and CDR2: SGHDT, YYEEEE. In DNA, the CDR3 is TGTGCCAGCAGCTTTGCCGACAGCTCCTACGAGCAGTACTTC. This gives the protein CASSFADSSYEQYF.

The genes are TRBV9 and TRBJ2-1; D may be TRBD2 (7 bases). The length of the CDR3 is 13 residues. The ends were cut back, 1 base at V and 9 bases at J, with 11 bases in the middle. Per the germline V gene, CDR1 is SGDLS and CDR2 is YYNGEE. The CDR3: CASSVSRGGEQFF. The DNA for the CDR3 is TGTGCCAGCAGCGTATCGAGGGGGGGTGAGCAGTTCTTC. Full variable domain (outside the CDR3, taken from reference TRBV9 and TRBJ2-1): DSGVTQTPKHLITATGQRVTLRCSPRSGDLSVYWYQQSLDQGLQFLIQYYNGEERAKGNILERFSAQQFPDLHSELNLSSLELGDSALYFCASSVSRGGEQFFGPGTRLTVL.

This clone occurred once. The chain uses TRBV28 and TRBJ1-1, with D possibly TRBD1 on 6 matching bases. CDR3 size: 15 residues. V was pared by 2 bases and J by 0 bases, with 10 bases between. Germline CDR1 and CDR2: MDHEN and SYDVKM. The CDR3 DNA sequence: TGTGCCAGCAGTTTACGGGGGGGCATGAACACTGAAGCTTTCTTT. Protein product: CASSLRGGMNTEAFF.

This clone was observed a few times. This chain connects TRBV7-9 to TRBJ2-7; D gene ambiguous. CDR3 length: 12 residues. V lost 6 bases and J 2 bases, leaving 8 bases between the germline ends. Germline CDR1 reads SEHNR; CDR2 reads FQNEAQ (reference sequence). CDR3 bases: TGTGCCAGCAGGGCAGGTACCTACGAGCAGTACTTC. Its protein is CASRAGTYEQYF.